The next 29 T cell receptor beta chains were all read from a single sample in a study of shared clonotypes between healthy human individuals. TCRdb's table, derived via immunoSEQ multiplex PCR, lists solely in-frame clones and lacks some. The repertoire consists of around 2.5 million clones, with over 85% occurring once and the leading ten covering approximately 0.35%. Sample: naive CD4+ T cells from PBMCs. Described subset: CD45RA+ positively selected. All receptors come from a man younger than 30 in good health. Some clones in this sample may be carry-over from other donors' samples.

The rearrangement joins TRBV7-5 to TRBJ1-2. TRBV7-5 is flagged as a pseudogene. The CDR3 has 17 amino acids. The CDR3 loop is CVRSLGPRIPLNYGYTF. In DNA form, the CDR3 reads TGTGTCAGAAGCTTAGGTCCTCGGATTCCTCTTAACTATGGCTACACCTTC.

The V and J genes are TRBV30 and TRBJ1-3, with TRBD1 as a possible D gene (5 bases). The CDR3 is made up of 14 amino acids. Trimming removed 3 bases from V and 2 bases from J, with 11 bases in between. CDR1 is GTSNPN and CDR2 is SVGIG in the germline V gene (reference sequence). The CDR3 DNA sequence: TGTGCCTGGAGGGCTGCGGGGGCTGGAAACACCATATATTTT. Translation gives CAWRAAGAGNTIYF.

This clone was recorded only once. This chain links TRBV7-2 with TRBJ2-1; TRBD2 matches at 9 bases. Looked up from germline, CDR1 is SGHTA and CDR2 is FQGNSA. V was pared by 3 bases and J by 4 bases, with 4 bases of the junction left unmatched. The CDR3 has 15 residues. CDR3 loop: CASSFRTSDYNEQFF. Written as DNA, the CDR3 is TGTGCCAGCAGCTTTAGGACTAGCGATTACAATGAGCAGTTCTTC.

The rearrangement links TRBV30 to TRBJ2-1; TRBD2 agrees at 12 bases. CDR3 length: 19 amino acids. The germline gives CDR1 GTSNPN, CDR2 SVGIG (reference sequence). V trimming: 0 bases; J trimming: 6 bases; junction bases outside the gene matches: 15. The CDR3 nucleotides are TGTGCCTGGAGTGTGACTAGCGGGAGAATCGGGGCCTTACTCAATGAGCAGTTCTTC. It specifies CAWSVTSGRIGALLNEQFF.

The chain employs TRBV5-1 and TRBJ2-7, with TRBD1 matching 7 bases. Germline CDR1 is SGHRS and CDR2 is YFSETQ. This CDR3 region has 13 residues. Trimming at V came to 3 bases and at J to 6 bases, leaving 6 bases not matched to a gene. CDR3 bases: TGCGCCAGCAGCTCCATACAGGGGTCCGAGCAGTACTTC. Its protein is CASSSIQGSEQYF.

The rearrangement uses TRBV7-9 and TRBJ1-2; D gene unclear. V dropped 3 bases and J dropped 2 bases, with 7 bases sitting between them. CDR3 length: 13 amino acids. The germline V gene has CDR1 SEHNR and CDR2 FQNEAQ (reference sequence). The CDR3 nucleotides read TGTGCCAGCAGCTTGCCCCTCAACTATGGCTACACCTTC. Translated, it gives CASSLPLNYGYTF.

With regard to this clone: Different DNA sequences within this sample yield the same CDR3. V and J are TRBV7-2 and TRBJ2-7; no firm D call. V dropped 1 base and J dropped 7 bases, with 8 bases sitting between them. The CDR3 loop spans 12 amino acids. CDR1 is SGHTA, CDR2 FQGNSA, per germline. Here the CDR3 DNA reads TGTGCCAGCAGCTTAGTAGGGTTAGAGCAGTACTTC. It translates to CASSLVGLEQYF. The complete variable domain, with remaining parts taken from reference TRBV7-2 and TRBJ2-7, reads GAGVSQSPSNKVTEKGKDVELRCDPISGHTALYWYRQSLGQGLEFLIYFQGNSAPDKSGLPSDRFSAERTGGSVSTLTIQRTQQEDSAVYLCASSLVGLEQYFGPGTRLTVT.

This chain links TRBV29-1 with TRBJ2-1; no clear D. Trimming took off 2 bases at V and 2 bases at J, with 10 bases between the two ends. CDR3 size: 14 residues. The V gene's germline CDR1 is SQVTM and CDR2 ANQGSEA. This CDR3 is CSVEIGSAYNEQFF. For the CDR3, the DNA is TGCAGCGTTGAAATAGGATCGGCCTACAATGAGCAGTTCTTC.

The rearrangement uses TRBV5-6 and TRBJ2-6; 7 bases map to TRBD1. This CDR3 is 15 amino acids long. Germline CDR1 is SGHDT and CDR2 is YYEEEE. V shed 2 bases, J shed 2 bases, and the junction held 1 base outside the gene matches. The chain's CDR3 is CASSFQGAGANVLTF. Written as DNA, the CDR3 is TGTGCCAGCAGCTTTCAGGGGGCTGGGGCCAACGTCCTGACTTTC.

CDR3 region: CASSQRGINTGELFF. The CDR3 DNA reads TGTGCCAGCAGCCAACGGGGGATTAACACCGGGGAGCTGTTTTTT. The chain links TRBV14 to TRBJ2-2, with a possible D match to TRBD2 (6 bases). The length of the CDR3 is 15 residues. The V end was cut by 2 bases, the J end by 2 bases, with 9 bases between. Looked up from germline, CDR1 is SGHDN and CDR2 is FVKESK.

The chain joins TRBV28 to TRBJ2-7, with TRBD1 matching 9 bases. Trimming at V came to 3 bases and at J to 3 bases, leaving 3 bases not matched to a gene. The CDR3 runs 14 residues. The germline gives CDR1 MDHEN, CDR2 SYDVKM. CDR3 nucleotides: TGTGCCAGCAGTTTTCAGGACAGGGGCTACGAGCAGTACTTC. This encodes CASSFQDRGYEQYF.

The chain is built from TRBV2 and TRBJ2-1; 8 bases fit TRBD1. Germline trimming cut 3 bases from V and 2 bases from J; bases unmatched to any gene: 15. CDR3 length: 19 amino acids. Germline V gene data show CDR1 as SNHLY and CDR2 as FYNNEI. CDR3 sequence: CASSDRQGRPGTAYNEQFF. The CDR3 bases are TGTGCCAGCAGTGATCGACAGGGGAGACCGGGAACGGCCTACAATGAGCAGTTCTTC.

V and J are TRBV18 and TRBJ2-7, with D possibly being TRBD1 or TRBD2 (5 bases each). This CDR3 contains 12 residues. V shed 3 bases and J shed 5 bases, with 8 bases lying between them. Germline V gene data show CDR1 as KGHSH and CDR2 as LQKENI. The DNA of the CDR3 is TGTGCCAGCTCACCGGGGGTCCACGAGCAGTACTTC. Translated, it gives CASSPGVHEQYF.

The chain combines TRBV28 with TRBJ1-1; 8 bases are shared with TRBD1. V dropped 5 bases and J dropped 4; count of bases not matched to a gene: 9. Germline values: CDR1 MDHEN, CDR2 SYDVKM. CDR3 length: 15 residues. CDR3: CASSVPGQASTEAFF. In DNA, the CDR3 is TGTGCCAGCAGTGTACCGGGACAGGCAAGCACTGAAGCTTTCTTT. Combining the CDR3 with reference TRBV28 and TRBJ1-1 gives the whole variable domain DVKVTQSSRYLVKRTGEKVFLECVQDMDHENMFWYRQDPGLGLRLIYFSYDVKMKEKGDIPEGYSVSREKKERFSLILESASTNQTSMYLCASSVPGQASTEAFFGQGTRLTVV.

This chain links TRBV30 with TRBJ1-3; 9 bases are shared with TRBD1. The CDR3 sequence is 20 residues long. V dropped 0 bases and J dropped 0; count of bases not matched to a gene: 15. Germline-derived CDR1 and CDR2 are GTSNPN and SVGIG (reference sequence). The CDR3: CAWSVLPGQGASSSGNTIYF. Here the CDR3 DNA reads TGTGCCTGGAGTGTACTTCCGGGACAGGGAGCTTCTAGCTCTGGAAACACCATATATTTT.

This clone showed up just once. This chain connects TRBV18 to TRBJ2-7, with 11 bases lining up with TRBD1. V lost 4 bases and J lost 5; bases outside the gene matches: 13. Germline values: CDR1 KGHSH, CDR2 LQKENI. The CDR3 extends over 17 amino acids. CDR3 in DNA: TGTGCCAGCTCACGTCGGACAGGGGGCGAATCAGTCAACGAGCAGTACTTC. It specifies CASSRRTGGESVNEQYF. Filled out from reference TRBV18 and TRBJ2-7, the complete variable domain reads NAGVMQNPRHLVRRRGQEARLRCSPMKGHSHVYWYRQLPEEGLKFMVYLQKENIIDESGMPKERFSAEFPKEGPSILRIQQVVRGDSAAYFCASSRRTGGESVNEQYFGPGTRLTVT.

This clone turned up a few times. This chain uses TRBV28 with TRBJ1-5; 9 bases line up with TRBD1. The ends lost 3 bases at V and 7 bases at J; junction bases unmatched: 7. The germline V gene encodes CDR1 MDHEN and CDR2 SYDVKM. This CDR3 spans 15 amino acids. This CDR3 reads CASSFSGQGKQPQHF. The CDR3 DNA is TGTGCCAGCAGTTTCTCCGGACAGGGGAAACAGCCCCAGCATTTT.

This clone was observed once. This sequence joins TRBV7-2 and TRBJ2-7; TRBD1 might be the D (6 bases). The V end was cut by 5 bases, the J end by 0 bases, with 17 bases between. Germline V gene lookup returns CDR1 SGHTA and CDR2 FQGNSA. The CDR3 is 16 residues long. This chain's CDR3 is CASSPISRGTSYEQYF. CDR3 bases: TGTGCCAGCAGCCCGATATCAAGGGGGACCTCCTACGAGCAGTACTTC.

This CDR3 reads CASRRQGEGYTF. As DNA, the CDR3 is TGTGCCAGCAGACGACAGGGGGAAGGCTACACCTTC. The chain links TRBV6-6 to TRBJ1-2; 9 nucleotides align to TRBD1. V gave up 6 bases and J gave up 8 bases; unmatched junction bases: 4. Germline lookup yields CDR1 MNHNY and CDR2 SVGAGI (reference sequence). The CDR3 totals 12 residues.

The rearrangement links TRBV5-8 to TRBJ2-7, with 9 positions matching TRBD1. V lost 3 bases, J lost 3 bases, and 4 bases stayed unmatched. The germline gives CDR1 SGHTS, CDR2 YDEGEE. The CDR3 has 14 amino acids. CDR3 residues: CASSSRTGVYEQYF. Written as DNA, the CDR3 is TGTGCCAGCAGCTCCCGGACAGGGGTCTACGAGCAGTACTTC.

Of note for this clone: Other DNA sequences in the sample encode the same CDR3. The CDR3 coding sequence is TGCGCCAGCTCCCTGGGGGGCAATCAAGAGACCCAGTACTTC. It codes for CASSLGGNQETQYF. The chain joins TRBV5-1 to TRBJ2-5; D may be TRBD1 or TRBD2 (6 bases each). Germline CDR1 SGHRS, CDR2 YFSETQ. This CDR3 is 14 amino acids long. The V end was cut by 7 bases, the J end by 2 bases, with 15 bases between. The full variable domain, completed using reference TRBV5-1 and TRBJ2-5, is KAGVTQTPRYLIKTRGQQVTLSCSPISGHRSVSWYQQTPGQGLQFLFEYFSETQRNKGNFPGRFSGRQFSNSRSEMNVSTLELGDSALYLCASSLGGNQETQYFGPGTRLLVL.

Worth noting for this clone: This sample includes further DNA sequences coding for the same CDR3. The chain uses TRBV5-4 and TRBJ2-1; 10 positions match TRBD2. This CDR3 has 16 amino acids. Germline CDR1 is SGHNT and CDR2 is YYREEE (reference sequence). V was pared by 0 bases and J by 7 bases, with 7 bases of the junction left unmatched. The DNA of the CDR3 is TGTGCCAGCAGCTTGGCAGGCCTAGCGGGAGTAAATGAGCAGTTCTTC. It is translated as CASSLAGLAGVNEQFF.

About this clone itself: This specimen includes other DNA sequences encoding the same CDR3. This chain links TRBV11-2 with TRBJ2-1; D remains unclear. Germline V gene sequence: CDR1 SGHAT, CDR2 FQNNGV. The ends were cut back, 3 bases at V and 4 bases at J, with 4 bases in the middle. The CDR3 contains 12 residues. The DNA of the CDR3 is TGTGCCAGCAGCTTGCAGTACAATGAGCAGTTCTTC. It encodes CASSLQYNEQFF.

On this clone itself: The sample carries other DNA sequences with the same CDR3. The gene calls are TRBV18 and TRBJ2-7; 13 nucleotides agree with TRBD2. Germline V lookup: CDR1 KGHSH, CDR2 LQKENI. V was clipped by 2 bases and J by 4 bases; unmatched bases: 2. This CDR3 comprises 15 residues. DNA of the CDR3: TGTGCCAGCTCACCAGGGACTAGCGGGGTTTACGAGCAGTACTTC. Translation: CASSPGTSGVYEQYF. Full variable domain (rest looked up from reference TRBV18 and TRBJ2-7): NAGVMQNPRHLVRRRGQEARLRCSPMKGHSHVYWYRQLPEEGLKFMVYLQKENIIDESGMPKERFSAEFPKEGPSILRIQQVVRGDSAAYFCASSPGTSGVYEQYFGPGTRLTVT.

The chain recombines TRBV28 with TRBJ1-4; D is undetermined. The V and J ends lost 5 bases and 8 bases respectively, with 15 bases between them. This CDR3 is built from 14 residues. CDR1 is MDHEN, CDR2 SYDVKM, per germline. CDR3 sequence: CASSERSRREKLFF. The CDR3 DNA sequence: TGTGCCAGCAGTGAAAGGTCAAGAAGGGAAAAACTGTTTTTT.

The chain links TRBV6-1 to TRBJ2-1; TRBD2 is a possible D gene (5 bases). V lost 3 bases, J lost 0 bases, and 9 bases lay in between. CDR3 size: 15 residues. Looked up from germline, CDR1 is MNHNS and CDR2 is SASEGT. In DNA form, the CDR3 reads TGTGCCAGCAGTGAGAGGGCTGACTCCTACAATGAGCAGTTCTTC. It codes for CASSERADSYNEQFF.

This sequence joins TRBV21-1 and TRBJ1-5. TRBV21-1 is reported as a pseudogene. The CDR3 sequence is 14 residues long. The CDR3 protein is CASGEGVLGQPQHF. The CDR3 DNA reads as TGTGCCAGCGGGGAGGGGGTTTTAGGTCAGCCCCAGCATTTT.

This rearrangement joins TRBV15 to TRBJ2-5; no definite D call. The DNA end is a closer match to TRBJ2-7, so the J assignment may be wrong. Looked up from germline, CDR1 is LNHNV and CDR2 is YYDKDF (reference sequence). The CDR3 sequence is 12 residues long. CDR3 amino acids: CATSRDSYEQYF. CDR3 nucleotides: TGTGCCACCAGCAGAGACTCCTACGAGCAGTACTTC.

The chain has TRBV6-4 and TRBJ2-1; 9 positions match TRBD2. Trimming took 3 bases from V and 4 from J; bases not matched to a gene: 4. Looked up from germline, CDR1 is MRHNA and CDR2 is SNTAGT. The CDR3 runs to 15 residues. The CDR3 coding sequence is TGTGCCAGCAGTGAGCGGCTAGCGGGATACAATGAGCAGTTCTTC. Translated: CASSERLAGYNEQFF.